Listed below are T cell receptor beta chains from one sample, sequenced in a study of a mutant IDH1 vaccine in newly diagnosed glioma. The antigens for these receptors are not known. Sequencing used immunoSEQ multiplex PCR; TCRdb keeps in-frame clones, though not all of them. The sample records about 50,000 clones, around 84% being singletons. This material consisted of PBMCs, taken from a glioma patient whose treatment included an IDH1 peptide vaccine. Receptor source: a woman in her thirties with glioma. Some clones in this sample may be carry-over from other donors' samples. Each CDR3 is given with its conserved first and last residue. The D gene is left open where the match is weak. A clone size is listed for some rows: how often the clone was seen (once, few, many), or a class if it is expanded.

length: 12; size: -; D: -; J: TRBJ2-3; V: TRBV7-6; DNA: TGTGCCAGCAGCCCTGGGGGTGATACGCAGTATTTT; CDR3: CASSPGGDTQYF
length: 14; size: -; D: -; J: TRBJ2-7; V: TRBV29-1; DNA: TGCAGCGTTGAAGGGGCCCGGGATTTAGACGAGCAGTACTTC; CDR3: CSVEGARDLDEQYF
length: 13; size: -; D: -; J: TRBJ2-1; V: TRBV7-9; DNA: TGTGCCAGCAGCTTAGCTTTCGAGGTACACTCGGTCTTC; CDR3: CASSLAFEVHSVF
length: 12; size: -; D: -; J: TRBJ2-5; V: TRBV18; DNA: TGTGCCAGCTCACCACTTAGAGAGACCCAGTACTTC; CDR3: CASSPLRETQYF
length: 14; size: -; D: -; J: TRBJ2-5; V: TRBV19; DNA: TGTGCCAGTAGTGTGACAGGTCCCCAAGAGACCCAGTACTTC; CDR3: CASSVTGPQETQYF
length: 13; size: -; D: -; J: TRBJ1-1; V: TRBV10-3; DNA: TGTGCCATCAGTGAGTCGGCAGGCACTGAAGCTTTCTTT; CDR3: CAISESAGTEAFF
length: 12; size: -; D: -; J: TRBJ1-1; V: TRBV7-9; DNA: TGTGCCAGCAGAGGTGTGACCACTGAAGCTTTCTTT; CDR3: CASRGVTTEAFF
length: 15; size: -; D: -; J: TRBJ2-3; V: TRBV7-3; DNA: TGTGCCAGCAGCGCCATCGCGGGGTTCACAGATACGCAGTATTTT; CDR3: CASSAIAGFTDTQYF
length: 12; size: -; D: -; J: TRBJ1-1; V: TRBV11-3; DNA: TGTGCCAGCAGCGGGTACGTCCCTGAAGCTTTCTTT; CDR3: CASSGYVPEAFF
length: 13; size: -; D: -; J: TRBJ2-5; V: TRBV5-6; DNA: TGTGCCAGCAGCCCCGGGTTTCAAGAGACCCAGTACTTC; CDR3: CASSPGFQETQYF
length: 14; size: few; D: -; J: TRBJ2-7; V: TRBV5-1; DNA: TGCGCCAGCAGCCGGGACGGAAACTCCTACGAGCAGTACTTC; CDR3: CASSRDGNSYEQYF